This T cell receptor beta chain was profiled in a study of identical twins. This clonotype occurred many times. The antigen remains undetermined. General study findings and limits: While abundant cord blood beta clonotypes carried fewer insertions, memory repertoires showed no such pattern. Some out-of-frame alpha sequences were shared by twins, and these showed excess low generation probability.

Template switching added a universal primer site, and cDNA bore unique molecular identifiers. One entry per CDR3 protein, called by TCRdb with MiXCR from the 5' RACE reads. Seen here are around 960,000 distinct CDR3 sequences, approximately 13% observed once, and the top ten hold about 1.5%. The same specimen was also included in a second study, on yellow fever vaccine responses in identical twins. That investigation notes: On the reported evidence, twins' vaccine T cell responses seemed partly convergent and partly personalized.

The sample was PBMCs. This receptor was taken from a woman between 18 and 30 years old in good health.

CDR3 DNA: TGCGCCAACCTTGAGGGAGGAGGGAAGGGTGAGCAGTTCTTC. As protein: CANLEGGGKGEQFF. The chain uses TRBV10-2 and TRBJ2-1, with D perhaps matching TRBD2 (6 bases). CDR1 and CDR2 from the germline V gene are WSHSY and SAAADI. The CDR3 sequence is 14 residues long. V was pared by 10 bases and J by 9 bases, with 22 bases between.